This T cell receptor (beta chain) originates from a study of human T cells and chemical hapten exposure. As for the study in general: Mostly female patients had alopecia areata, totalis or universalis. The study, taken as a whole, reports: As patch test score rose, PT1 expanded TCR counts tended to rise as well.

As concerns this clonotype: Antigen: not known.

TCRdb re-analysed the RACE reads in MiXCR, keeping a single row per CDR3 protein. The sample has 200,000 to 300,000 distinct CDR3 sequences, approximately 8.4% seen once; the top ten hold 2% to 3%. Time point given: pre-sensitization, week 0. Documented treatment: therapeutic diphenylcyclopropenone sensitization with weekly scalp DPC. Unfractionated whole blood yielded total RNA. V lost 6 bases and J lost 2; bases outside the gene matches: 8. The CDR3 consists of 15 residues. Germline lookup yields CDR1 SQVTM and CDR2 ANQGSEA. The sample here was whole blood, taken in connection with sensitization to the hapten diphenylcyclopropenone (DPC). The chain links TRBV29-1 to TRBJ2-1, with TRBD2 identical over 9 bases. This TCR derives from a woman in her 40s with alopecia areata. Some clones in this sample may be carry-over from other donors' samples. The CDR3 sequence: CSVTDSGSPYNEQFF. The CDR3, as DNA: TGCAGCGTGACCGATAGCGGGAGTCCCTACAATGAGCAGTTCTTC.